The entry below describes one T cell receptor beta chain. These data belong to a study of shared clonotypes between healthy human individuals. V lost 4 bases and J lost 1, with 14 bases in between. The germline V gene has CDR1 SGHRS and CDR2 YFSETQ. The CDR3 loop spans 16 amino acids. Donors, healthy HIV-negative adults, lacked recent acute infections or vaccinations. Some clones are missing from TCRdb's copy, which holds only in-frame ones; the method was immunoSEQ multiplex PCR. The sample consists of some 1,600,000 clones, approximately 98% of them appearing once. Sequenced material: naive CD4+ T cells sorted from blood. Subset of the sample: CD45RA+ positively selected. The J gene is TRBJ1-4, the V gene TRBV5-1, with D unresolved. The sequence was obtained from a young man in good health. The CDR3 here is CASSLQGLGTNEKLFF. As DNA, the CDR3 is TGCGCCAGCAGCCTCCAAGGGCTGGGAACTAATGAAAAACTGTTTTTT.